The clone carrying this T cell receptor beta chain was picked up one time. The data belong to a study of shared clonotypes between healthy human individuals. With 6 bases removed from V and 2 bases from J, the gap between germline ends came to 11 bases. Germline V CDR1 and CDR2: MNHEY, SMNVEV (reference sequence). The CDR3 has 13 residues. Sequencing used immunoSEQ multiplex PCR; TCRdb keeps in-frame clones, though not all of them. The sample has about 1.5 million clones; approximately 97% are singletons. The material sequenced was naive CD4+ T cells sorted from blood. Subset reported: CD45RA+ positively selected. The sequence was collected from a man aged 25 to 40 in good health. The chain has TRBV27 and TRBJ2-7; the D gene could be TRBD1 or TRBD2 (5 bases each). The CDR3 sequence: CASSPWGTYEQYF. The CDR3 nucleotides are TGTGCCAGCAGCCCTTGGGGGACCTACGAGCAGTACTTC.